This T cell receptor (beta chain) was documented in a study of blood T cell repertoires in COVID-19. Sequencing used immunoSEQ multiplex PCR; TCRdb keeps in-frame clones, though not all of them. The table records more than 150,000 clones, approximately 80% of them present only once. The CDR3 runs 14 residues. The V and J ends lost 0 bases and 5 bases respectively, with 8 bases between them. The germline gives CDR1 MNHEY, CDR2 SVGAGI. Material for sequencing was peripheral blood. This rearrangement joins TRBV6-5 to TRBJ1-5; D is unclear. The sequence was collected from a human donor in a cohort sampled during active COVID-19. The DNA of the CDR3 is TGTGCCAGCAGTTACTCCGGCGGGCATCAGCCCCAGCATTTT. Its translation is CASSYSGGHQPQHF.